This entry lists 8 T cell receptor beta chains sequenced from one sample in a study of control samples from healthy donors and cancer patients. Profiling relied on immunoSEQ multiplex PCR, and the TCRdb table lists in-frame clones only, not all of them. The sample shows 70,000 or so clones, roughly 94% of them seen only once. Sequenced: blood. These receptors were obtained from a woman in her forties in good health.

The rearrangement joins TRBV10-3 to TRBJ2-1; 10 nucleotides line up with TRBD2. Unmatched junction bases numbered 12, after V lost 10 bases and J lost 6 bases. Germline CDR1 is ENHRY and CDR2 is SYGVKD. The CDR3 contains 15 residues. CDR3 DNA sequence: TGTGCCACCGCGGGGGGAGCGGGAGGGATCAATGAGCAGTTCTTC. Translation: CATAGGAGGINEQFF.

V usage is TRBV10-3 and J usage is TRBJ1-5; possibly TRBD1 for D (5 bases). The CDR3 spans 15 residues. V lost 0 bases, J lost 6 bases, and 12 bases lay in between. Germline CDR1 and CDR2: ENHRY and SYGVKD. The CDR3 DNA reads TGTGCCATCAGTGAGTCAACAGGCCTGAGTCAGCCCCAGCATTTT. Its protein product is CAISESTGLSQPQHF.

CDR3 amino acids: CASSVTGGDSPLHF. The CDR3, as DNA: TGTGCCAGCAGCGTGACAGGGGGGGATTCACCCCTCCACTTT. V and J are TRBV7-3 and TRBJ1-6, with TRBD1 matching over 9 bases. CDR1 and CDR2 from the germline V gene are SGHTA and FQGTGA. Germline trimming cut 5 bases from V and 8 bases from J; bases unmatched to any gene: 4. The CDR3 is made up of 14 amino acids.

This chain uses TRBV27 with TRBJ1-1; a possible D gene is TRBD1 (5 bases). The germline CDR1 and CDR2 sequences are MNHEY and SMNVEV (reference sequence). The V end was cut by 4 bases, the J end by 5 bases, with 14 bases between. CDR3 length: 14 amino acids. The CDR3 region is CASSSQGGDTEAFF. The CDR3 nucleotides are TGTGCCAGCAGTTCCCAGGGCGGGGATACTGAAGCTTTCTTT.

The chain couples TRBV7-6 to TRBJ2-3, with 14 bases identical to TRBD2. CDR1 and CDR2 from the germline V gene are SGHVS and FNYEAQ. The CDR3 has 16 amino acids. The trim removed 5 bases at V and 2 bases at J, leaving 3 bases unmatched. CDR3 protein: CASSGLAGGFTDTQYF. CDR3 coding DNA: TGTGCCAGCAGCGGACTAGCGGGGGGATTCACAGATACGCAGTATTTT.

This sequence joins TRBV6-1 and TRBJ1-6; TRBD1 might be the D (6 bases). Trimming took 0 bases from V and 7 from J, leaving 10 bases between them. This CDR3 is 15 amino acids long. Germline CDR1 reads MNHNS; CDR2 reads SASEGT. In DNA form, the CDR3 reads TGTGCCAGCAGTGAAGCTCCAGGGGAAAATTCACCCCTCCACTTT. Translation gives CASSEAPGENSPLHF.

The chain couples TRBV4-1 to TRBJ1-1, with D uncertain. Germline V gives CDR1 MGHRA, CDR2 YSYEKL. The ends were cut back, 4 bases at V and 7 bases at J, with 16 bases in the middle. The length of the CDR3 is 14 residues. The chain's CDR3 is CASSLAPGADEAFF. The CDR3 DNA sequence: TGCGCCAGCAGCCTCGCCCCCGGAGCGGATGAAGCTTTCTTT.

This chain connects TRBV27 to TRBJ1-1; D is undetermined. The CDR3 loop spans 14 amino acids. From germline, CDR1 is MNHEY and CDR2 SMNVEV (reference sequence). V gave up 3 bases and J gave up 0 bases, with 8 bases separating them. In DNA form, the CDR3 reads TGTGCCAGCAGTTTGACCCACTTGAACACTGAAGCTTTCTTT. Protein: CASSLTHLNTEAFF.